The next 11 T cell receptor beta chains were all read from a single sample in a study of blood T cell repertoires in COVID-19. The repertoire was sequenced with immunoSEQ multiplex PCR; TCRdb's copy has only in-frame clones and lacks some. This table has tens of thousands of clones, roughly 88% appearing once. The material sequenced was peripheral blood. The receptors were sampled from a woman older than 75 with acute or convalescent COVID-19.

The chain has TRBV7-3 and TRBJ2-7; 7 nucleotides match TRBD2. This CDR3 contains 15 residues. The germline V gene encodes CDR1 SGHTA and CDR2 FQGTGA. With V trimmed by 2 bases and J by 4 bases, 8 bases remained unmatched. The CDR3: CASSLAGADLYEQYF. CDR3 sequence (DNA): TGTGCCAGCAGCTTAGCGGGAGCTGACCTGTACGAGCAGTACTTC.

This clone came up a few times. CDR3 sequence: CASSFGGPTDTQYF. The CDR3 bases are TGCGCCAGCAGCTTTGGCGGGCCCACAGATACGCAGTATTTT. The chain has TRBV5-1 and TRBJ2-3; perhaps TRBD2 as D (5 bases). The V gene lost 2 bases and the J gene lost 2 bases, with 9 bases spanning the gap. Looked up from germline, CDR1 is SGHRS and CDR2 is YFSETQ. The CDR3 consists of 14 residues. Variable domain in full (rest from reference TRBV5-1 and TRBJ2-3): KAGVTQTPRYLIKTRGQQVTLSCSPISGHRSVSWYQQTPGQGLQFLFEYFSETQRNKGNFPGRFSGRQFSNSRSEMNVSTLELGDSALYLCASSFGGPTDTQYFGPGTRLTVL.

This clone was seen once. The V call is TRBV2, the J call TRBJ1-2; D possibly corresponds to TRBD1 (6 bases). Germline V CDR1 and CDR2: SNHLY, FYNNEI. Trimming left V 6 bases short and J 6 bases short, with 14 bases between. The CDR3 totals 13 residues. CDR3 region: CASRGGQYNGYTF. The CDR3 nucleotides are TGTGCCAGCAGAGGAGGACAGTACAATGGCTACACCTTC.

CDR3 residues: CSASDRGLVRGELFF. The CDR3 nucleotides are TGCAGTGCTAGTGACAGGGGGCTTGTTAGGGGGGAGCTGTTTTTT. The chain employs TRBV20-1 and TRBJ2-2; 10 nucleotides match TRBD1. The CDR3 runs to 15 residues. Per the germline V gene, CDR1 is DFQATT and CDR2 is SNEGSKA (reference sequence). The J segment lost 8 bases and the V segment lost 3 bases, leaving 9 bases of the junction unmatched.

The chain is built from TRBV6-5 and TRBJ2-3; D gene uncertain. Germline lookup yields CDR1 MNHEY and CDR2 SVGAGI. V was clipped by 5 bases and J by 0 bases, with 3 bases between them. The CDR3 loop spans 12 amino acids. DNA for the CDR3: TGTGCCAGCAGTCCGAGCACAGATACGCAGTATTTT. Translated: CASSPSTDTQYF.

The chain joins TRBV20-1 to TRBJ2-4; TRBD1 agrees at 8 bases. Germline V gene lookup returns CDR1 DFQATT and CDR2 SNEGSKA (reference sequence). CDR3 length: 11 residues. Trimming at V came to 5 bases and at J to 7 bases, leaving 1 base not matched to a gene. Here the CDR3 DNA reads TGCAGTGCTGGACAGGGTAACATTCAGTACTTC. Its protein product is CSAGQGNIQYF.

The J gene is TRBJ1-1, the V gene TRBV19; D might be TRBD1 (5 bases). The length of the CDR3 is 14 residues. Germline V gives CDR1 LNHDA, CDR2 SQIVND (reference sequence). V was cut by 1 base and J by 1 base, with 7 bases left in between. For the CDR3, the DNA is TGTGCCAGTAGTATAGGGGGCGCGAACACTGAAGCTTTCTTT. This encodes CASSIGGANTEAFF. The entire variable domain, with the rest obtained from reference TRBV19 and TRBJ1-1, is as follows: DGGITQSPKYLFRKEGQNVTLSCEQNLNHDAMYWYRQDPGQGLRLIYYSQIVNDFQKGDIAEGYSVSREKKESFPLTVTSAQKNPTAFYLCASSIGGANTEAFFGQGTRLTVV.

The chain couples TRBV7-8 to TRBJ1-1; 9 nucleotides match TRBD1. Trimming at V came to 5 bases and at J to 2 bases, leaving 6 bases not matched to a gene. CDR1 and CDR2 (germline): SGHVS, FQNEAQ. The CDR3 has 15 amino acids. The CDR3 DNA follows: TGTGCCAGCAGCCCCTACAGGGGGCAAAACACTGAAGCTTTCTTT. Translated, it gives CASSPYRGQNTEAFF.

The CDR3 DNA reads TGTGCCAGCAGACCGGGACAGGGGGCGCTTCGGCCAATTGCGGAGACCCAGTACTTC. This translates into CASRPGQGALRPIAETQYF. The genes are TRBV3-1 (or the pseudogene TRBV3-2) and TRBJ2-5; TRBD1 matches at 12 bases. Germline lookup yields CDR1 LGHDT and CDR2 YNNKEL (reference sequence). Trimming cost V 6 bases and J 5 bases; bases outside gene matches: 19. The CDR3 has 19 amino acids.

V and J are TRBV12-3 or TRBV12-4 and TRBJ1-1, with a tentative D call TRBD1 (6 bases). Trimming took 6 bases from V and 4 from J, leaving 12 bases between them. This CDR3 is built from 13 residues. For the CDR3, the DNA is TGTGCCAGCAGCACAGGGAGGGGCACTGAAGCTTTCTTT. It codes for CASSTGRGTEAFF.

The rearrangement joins TRBV29-1 to TRBJ1-1, with 11 bases lining up with TRBD1. Looked up from germline, CDR1 is SQVTM and CDR2 is ANQGSEA. V was pared by 7 bases and J by 2 bases, with 3 bases of the junction left unmatched. The CDR3 is 13 residues long. CDR3 in DNA: TGCAGCGGGGGGACAGGGGGAAACACTGAAGCTTTCTTT. It is translated as CSGGTGGNTEAFF.